One and the same sample provided the 27 T cell receptor beta chains below, sequenced in a study of T-cell memory formation after mild COVID-19. Using its own MiXCR run on the 5' RACE reads, TCRdb lists one record per CDR3 protein. Here the sample spans 200,000 or so distinct CDR3 sequences, about a sixth being singletons. The source material was PBMCs or a T cell subset sorted from them (not recorded which). These receptors came from an adult woman who had mild COVID-19 (a few samples of this study predate the infection). Cell type and time point are not known.

As for this clonotype: A much larger clone sits a single nucleotide away, making a read error possible. This rearrangement joins TRBV6-4 to TRBJ2-7; D is perhaps TRBD1 (6 bases). The CDR3 runs 14 residues. Germline V lookup: CDR1 MRHNA, CDR2 SNTAGT. V lost 5 bases and J lost 0, with 11 bases in between. The CDR3 region is CASSQTGSSYEQYF. The CDR3 DNA reads as TGTGCCAGCAGTCAAACAGGGAGCTCCTACGAGCAGTACTTC.

This sequence joins TRBV6-2 or TRBV6-3 and TRBJ1-5, with a tentative D call TRBD1 (5 bases). V gave up 6 bases and J gave up 5 bases, with 17 bases separating them. Germline lookup yields CDR1 MNHEY and CDR2 SVGEGT. The length of the CDR3 is 15 residues. CDR3 residues: CASSPGTARHQPQHF. CDR3 DNA sequence: TGTGCCAGCAGCCCTGGGACGGCCAGACATCAGCCCCAGCATTTT.

The V call is TRBV7-9, the J call TRBJ2-5; 11 bases line up with TRBD2. V dropped 0 bases and J dropped 5; count of bases not matched to a gene: 2. CDR1 SEHNR and CDR2 FQNEAQ come from the germline V gene (reference sequence). This CDR3 comprises 15 residues. The CDR3 DNA follows: TGTGCCAGCAGCTTAGCGACTAGCGGGAAGGAGACCCAGTACTTC. It yields the protein CASSLATSGKETQYF.

CDR3 residues: CASRRDRGTVGNTIYF. The CDR3, as DNA: TGTGCCAGCAGAAGAGACAGGGGCACTGTAGGAAACACCATATATTTT. J is TRBJ1-3 and V is TRBV12-3 or TRBV12-4; TRBD1 matches at 8 bases. After removal of 6 bases from V and 4 bases from J, the junction contained 11 bases not matched to a gene. The CDR3 length is 16 residues.

The J gene is TRBJ2-6, the V gene TRBV5-1; D gene unclear. The length of the CDR3 is 15 residues. Trimming cost V 6 bases and J 4 bases, with 14 bases left between them. Germline loops: CDR1 SGHRS, CDR2 YFSETQ. CDR3 protein: CASMDGRPGANVLTF. The CDR3 DNA is TGCGCCAGCATGGACGGAAGACCAGGGGCCAACGTCCTGACTTTC.

On this clonotype: The junction departs from germline at one end; a sequencing error may be responsible. The chain is built from TRBV5-1 and TRBJ1-1; unclear D gene. CDR3 length: 11 amino acids. CDR1 and CDR2 (germline): SGHRS, YFSETQ. For the CDR3, the DNA is TGTGCCAGCAGTTCAAACACTGAAGCTTTCTTT. Amino acid sequence: CASSSNTEAFF.

This clonotype was observed a few times. The chain recombines TRBV12-3 or TRBV12-4 with TRBJ2-1; 9 positions match TRBD2. The CDR3 runs to 15 residues. V lost 6 bases and J lost 8; bases outside the gene matches: 11. The CDR3: CASSSWSSGNDEQFF. DNA for the CDR3: TGTGCCAGCAGCAGTTGGTCTAGCGGGAACGATGAGCAGTTCTTC.

This clonotype was counted a few times. This chain connects TRBV5-5 to TRBJ2-6; D is undetermined. Germline-derived CDR1 and CDR2 are SGHKS and YYEKEE (reference sequence). Between the trimmed V and J ends, which lost 6 bases and 0 bases, there was a span of 10 bases. This CDR3 comprises 15 residues. CDR3 region: CASTHFGSGANVLTF. The CDR3 coding sequence is TGTGCCAGCACCCATTTTGGCTCTGGGGCCAACGTCCTGACTTTC.

This clonotype has only a few counts. The rearrangement uses TRBV18 and TRBJ2-1; 9 bases are shared with TRBD1. The CDR3 spans 16 residues. V dropped 8 bases and J dropped 6; count of bases not matched to a gene: 14. From germline, CDR1 is KGHSH and CDR2 LQKENI. The DNA for the CDR3 is TGTGCCAGCCGCAGCACGGTACGGGACAGGGCCAATGAGCAGTTCTTC. Amino acids: CASRSTVRDRANEQFF.

This clonotype was found a few times. The rearrangement links TRBV5-5 to TRBJ1-5; D remains ambiguous. The V end lost 4 bases, the J end lost 7 bases, and 21 bases lay between the germline ends. This CDR3 spans 16 amino acids. Germline V lookup: CDR1 SGHKS, CDR2 YYEKEE (reference sequence). The CDR3 DNA follows: TGTGCCAGCAGCCCGTACAGTCCTGATTCCGGGCAGCCCCAGCATTTT. Translation gives CASSPYSPDSGQPQHF.

The chain employs TRBV12-3 or TRBV12-4 and TRBJ2-1, with 10 bases that match TRBD2. Losses at the gene ends were 3 bases for V and 12 bases for J; bases not matched to a gene: 5. This CDR3 comprises 13 residues. CDR3 DNA: TGTGCCAGCAGTTTCGCAAGCGGGAGGGGGCAGTTCTTC. As protein: CASSFASGRGQFF.

The V call is TRBV18, the J call TRBJ1-2; the D gene is possibly TRBD1 (6 bases). Germline values: CDR1 KGHSH, CDR2 LQKENI. The V and J ends lost 6 bases and 4 bases respectively, with 15 bases between them. CDR3 size: 14 residues. CDR3 sequence reads: CASSQLDSGYGYTF. The CDR3 bases are TGTGCCAGCTCCCAATTGGACAGTGGCTATGGCTACACCTTC.

This clonotype was found many times. A junction boundary mismatches the germline segment, possibly from a read error. The chain joins TRBV20-1 to TRBJ2-5; TRBD2 matches at 7 bases. Germline V gene lookup returns CDR1 DFQATT and CDR2 SNEGSKA (reference sequence). The CDR3 sequence is 14 residues long. The CDR3 bases are TGCAGTGCTAGTGTTCCAGCGGGGCAAGAGACCCAGCACTTC. Protein: CSASVPAGQETQHF.

This clonotype was detected many times. V gene TRBV18 combines with J gene TRBJ1-5; D possibly corresponds to TRBD1 (6 bases). Trimming left V 2 bases short and J 0 bases short, with 14 bases between. Germline-derived CDR1 and CDR2 are KGHSH and LQKENI. The CDR3 runs to 17 residues. The CDR3 reads CASSPFGQLNSNQPQHF. Written as DNA, the CDR3 is TGTGCCAGCTCACCATTCGGACAGTTGAATAGCAATCAGCCCCAGCATTTT.

This chain connects TRBV12-3 or TRBV12-4 to TRBJ1-6; D perhaps matches TRBD1 (5 bases). The ends were cut back, 8 bases at V and 3 bases at J, with 14 bases in the middle. The CDR3 contains 15 residues. The CDR3 loop reads CASLPRGLYNSPLHF. Written as DNA, the CDR3 is TGTGCCAGCTTACCGCGGGGCCTCTATAATTCACCCCTCCACTTT.

The V and J genes are TRBV7-8 and TRBJ1-2; unclear D gene. CDR3 length: 15 residues. CDR1 is SGHVS and CDR2 is FQNEAQ in the germline V gene. V was trimmed by 0 bases and J by 8 bases, leaving 16 bases between them. The CDR3 sequence: CASSLARITAGGYTF. CDR3 bases: TGTGCCAGCAGCTTAGCGAGGATCACGGCCGGGGGCTACACCTTC. Full variable domain (missing parts from reference TRBV7-8 and TRBJ1-2): GAGVSQSPRYKVAKRGQDVALRCDPISGHVSLFWYQQALGQGPEFLTYFQNEAQLDKSGLPSDRFFAERPEGSVSTLKIQRTQQEDSAVYLCASSLARITAGGYTFGSGTRLTVV.

In its sample, this clonotype was seen a few times. The chain couples TRBV27 to TRBJ1-5; no definite D call. Germline CDR1 MNHEY, CDR2 SMNVEV (reference sequence). The CDR3 sequence is 15 residues long. Trimming took 2 bases from V and 6 from J, leaving 14 bases between them. Written as DNA, the CDR3 is TGTGCCAGCAGTTTAGGGAGGGCTTACGGTCAGCCCCAGCATTTT. Its protein is CASSLGRAYGQPQHF.

The genes are TRBV18 and TRBJ1-4; D not resolved. The CDR3 is made up of 15 amino acids. CDR1 is KGHSH and CDR2 is LQKENI in the germline V gene. The V end lost 6 bases, the J end lost 6 bases, and 17 bases lay between the germline ends. The CDR3 nucleotides are TGTGCCAGCTCTCGGTATGTGGAAGAGGATGAAAAACTGTTTTTT. This sequence encodes CASSRYVEEDEKLFF. Using reference TRBV18 and TRBJ1-4 for the parts outside the CDR3, the full variable domain is NAGVMQNPRHLVRRRGQEARLRCSPMKGHSHVYWYRQLPEEGLKFMVYLQKENIIDESGMPKERFSAEFPKEGPSILRIQQVVRGDSAAYFCASSRYVEEDEKLFFGSGTQLSVL.

This clonotype occurred a few times. This rearrangement joins TRBV7-2 to TRBJ2-2; unclear D gene. Deletions cut 4 bases from V and 6 bases from J, with 9 bases between. CDR3 size: 13 residues. Looked up from germline, CDR1 is SGHTA and CDR2 is FQGNSA. The CDR3 sequence is CASSYIFPGELFF. CDR3 sequence (DNA): TGTGCCAGCAGCTACATATTCCCCGGGGAGCTGTTTTTT.

This clonotype was counted between two and nine times. The chain carries TRBV7-9 and TRBJ1-1; tentatively, D is TRBD1 (5 bases). With 9 bases removed from V and 7 bases from J, the gap between germline ends came to 21 bases. In germline, CDR1 is SEHNR, CDR2 FQNEAQ (reference sequence). This CDR3 has 14 amino acids. This CDR3 reads CASIPGTTFGEAFF. As DNA, the CDR3 is TGTGCCAGTATCCCCGGGACTACCTTCGGTGAAGCTTTCTTT. The full variable domain, in which reference TRBV7-9 and TRBJ1-1 provide the parts outside the CDR3, is DTGVSQNPRHKITKRGQNVTFRCDPISEHNRLYWYRQTLGQGPEFLTYFQNEAQLEKSRLLSDRFSAERPKGSFSTLEIQRTEQGDSAMYLCASIPGTTFGEAFFGQGTRLTVV.

This chain joins TRBV7-9 and TRBJ1-1; D gene unclear. The germline CDR1 and CDR2 sequences are SEHNR and FQNEAQ (reference sequence). This CDR3 is 13 amino acids long. Deletions cut 2 bases from V and 8 bases from J, with 12 bases between. CDR3 loop: CASSLLVGREAFF. The CDR3 bases are TGTGCCAGCAGCTTATTAGTGGGCAGGGAAGCTTTCTTT. The whole variable domain, remainder taken from reference TRBV7-9 and TRBJ1-1, is DTGVSQNPRHKITKRGQNVTFRCDPISEHNRLYWYRQTLGQGPEFLTYFQNEAQLEKSRLLSDRFSAERPKGSFSTLEIQRTEQGDSAMYLCASSLLVGREAFFGQGTRLTVV.

In regard to this clonotype: Possible read error: a much larger clone is one base away. The chain couples TRBV5-5 to TRBJ2-7; unclear D gene. The V end was cut by 5 bases, the J end by 0 bases, with 6 bases between. Germline CDR1 SGHKS, CDR2 YYEKEE (reference sequence). This CDR3 spans 12 amino acids. The CDR3: CASRRSSYEQYF. CDR3 nucleotides: TGTGCCAGCAGACGGAGCTCCTACGAGCAGTACTTC.

This clonotype was detected ten times or more. The chain employs TRBV20-1 and TRBJ2-5; no clear D gene. Between the trimmed V and J ends, which lost 1 base and 1 base, there was a span of 10 bases. Per germline, CDR1 DFQATT and CDR2 SNEGSKA (reference sequence). This CDR3 has 14 residues. The CDR3 DNA reads TGCAGTGCTAGAGTAATACTCGGCCAAGAGACCCAGTACTTC. It encodes CSARVILGQETQYF.

DNA of the CDR3: TGCAGCGTTGTTCCGGGGGGGTACAATGAGCAGTTCTTC. Its protein is CSVVPGGYNEQFF. This chain links TRBV29-1 with TRBJ2-1, with 8 positions matching TRBD2. The CDR3 loop spans 13 amino acids. Trimming at V came to 4 bases and at J to 4 bases, leaving 3 bases not matched to a gene. CDR1 and CDR2 from the germline V gene are SQVTM and ANQGSEA.

The chain has TRBV24-1 and TRBJ2-1; TRBD2 matches 10 bases. CDR3 size: 14 residues. V trimming: 0 bases; J trimming: 15 bases; junction bases outside the gene matches: 7. Germline CDR1 and CDR2: KGHDR and SFDVKD. For the CDR3, the DNA is TGTGCCACCAGTGATTTGACTAGCGGGGCCACGCGGTTCTTC. Protein: CATSDLTSGATRFF.

V is TRBV12-3 or TRBV12-4 and J is TRBJ2-5, with 10 bases that match TRBD1. Trimming cost V 6 bases and J 5 bases; bases outside gene matches: 9. The CDR3 loop spans 15 amino acids. Here the CDR3 reads CASRRQGAVRETQYF. Here the CDR3 DNA reads TGTGCCAGCAGGAGACAGGGGGCGGTGAGGGAGACCCAGTACTTC.

This sequence joins TRBV4-2 and TRBJ2-3; 12 nucleotides agree with TRBD2. This CDR3 is built from 16 residues. Trimming at V came to 1 base and at J to 6 bases, leaving 5 bases not matched to a gene. Germline values: CDR1 LGHNA, CDR2 YNFKEQ. CDR3 sequence: CASSQASGGAGDTQYF. For the CDR3, the DNA is TGTGCCAGCAGCCAAGCTAGCGGGGGGGCAGGGGATACGCAGTATTTT.